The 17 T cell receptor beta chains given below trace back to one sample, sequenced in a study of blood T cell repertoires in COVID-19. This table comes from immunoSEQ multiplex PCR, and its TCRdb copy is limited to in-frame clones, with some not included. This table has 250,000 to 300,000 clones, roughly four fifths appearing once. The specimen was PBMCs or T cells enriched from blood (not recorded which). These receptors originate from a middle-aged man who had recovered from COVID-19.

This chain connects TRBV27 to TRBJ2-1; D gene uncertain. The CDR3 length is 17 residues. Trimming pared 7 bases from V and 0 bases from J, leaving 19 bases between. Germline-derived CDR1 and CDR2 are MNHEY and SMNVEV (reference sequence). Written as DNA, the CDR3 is TGTGCCAGCACCCCCTTCCCGCCGCGGAGCTCCTACAATGAGCAGTTCTTC. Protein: CASTPFPPRSSYNEQFF.

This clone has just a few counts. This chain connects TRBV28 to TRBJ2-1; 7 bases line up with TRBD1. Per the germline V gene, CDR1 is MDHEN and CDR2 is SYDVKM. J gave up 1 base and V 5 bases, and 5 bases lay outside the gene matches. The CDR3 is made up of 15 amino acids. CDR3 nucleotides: TGTGCCAGCAGTGCAAACAGGGGTTCCTACAATGAGCAGTTCTTC. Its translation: CASSANRGSYNEQFF.

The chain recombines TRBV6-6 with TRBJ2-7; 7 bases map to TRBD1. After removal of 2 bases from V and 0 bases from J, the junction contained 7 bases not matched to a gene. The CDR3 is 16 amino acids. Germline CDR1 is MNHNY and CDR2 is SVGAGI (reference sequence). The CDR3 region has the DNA TGTGCCAGCAGTTACCGAGACAGGGTCAGCTCCTACGAGCAGTACTTC. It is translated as CASSYRDRVSSYEQYF.

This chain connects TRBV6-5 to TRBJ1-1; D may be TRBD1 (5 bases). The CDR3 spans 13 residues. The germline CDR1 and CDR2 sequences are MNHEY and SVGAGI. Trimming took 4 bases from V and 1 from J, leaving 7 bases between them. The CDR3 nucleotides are TGTGCCAGCAGTTCCACAGGGAACACTGAAGCTTTCTTT. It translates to CASSSTGNTEAFF.

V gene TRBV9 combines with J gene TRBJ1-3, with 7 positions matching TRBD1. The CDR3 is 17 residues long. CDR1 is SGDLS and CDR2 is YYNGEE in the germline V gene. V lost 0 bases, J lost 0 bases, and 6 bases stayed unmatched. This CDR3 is CASSVATGLHSGNTIYF. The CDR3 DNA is TGTGCCAGCAGCGTAGCGACAGGGCTGCACTCTGGAAACACCATATATTTT.

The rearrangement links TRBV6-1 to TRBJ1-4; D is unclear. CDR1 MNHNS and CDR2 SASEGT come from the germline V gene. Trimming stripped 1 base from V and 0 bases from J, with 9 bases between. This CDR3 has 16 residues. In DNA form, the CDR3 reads TGTGCCAGCAGTGAAGGGAGGACGTCAACTAATGAAAAACTGTTTTTT. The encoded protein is CASSEGRTSTNEKLFF.

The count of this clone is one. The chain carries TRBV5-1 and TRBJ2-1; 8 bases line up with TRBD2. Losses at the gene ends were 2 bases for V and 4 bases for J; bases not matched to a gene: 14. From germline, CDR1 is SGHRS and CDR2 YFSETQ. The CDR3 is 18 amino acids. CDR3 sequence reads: CASSFGERLAGPYNEQFF. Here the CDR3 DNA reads TGCGCCAGCAGCTTCGGGGAAAGGTTAGCGGGGCCTTACAATGAGCAGTTCTTC.

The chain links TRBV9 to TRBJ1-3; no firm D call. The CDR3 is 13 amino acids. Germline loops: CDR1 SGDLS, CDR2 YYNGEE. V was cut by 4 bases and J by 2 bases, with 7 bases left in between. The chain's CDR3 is CASSIEPGNTIYF. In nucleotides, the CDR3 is TGTGCCAGCAGCATAGAGCCTGGAAACACCATATATTTT. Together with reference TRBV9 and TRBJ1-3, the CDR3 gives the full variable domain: DSGVTQTPKHLITATGQRVTLRCSPRSGDLSVYWYQQSLDQGLQFLIQYYNGEERAKGNILERFSAQQFPDLHSELNLSSLELGDSALYFCASSIEPGNTIYFGEGSWLTVV.

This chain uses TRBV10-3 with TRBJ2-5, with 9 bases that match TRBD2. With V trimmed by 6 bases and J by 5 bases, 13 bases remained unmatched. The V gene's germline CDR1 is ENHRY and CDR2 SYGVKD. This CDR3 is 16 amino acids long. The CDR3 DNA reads TGTGCCATCAGGACTAGCGGTTGGGGTTCGACGGAGACCCAGTACTTC. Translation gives CAIRTSGWGSTETQYF.

CDR3 protein: CAWRAGGPYEQYF. The CDR3 DNA is TGTGCCTGGAGGGCAGGGGGTCCCTACGAGCAGTACTTC. The chain combines TRBV30 with TRBJ2-7, with 7 bases lining up with TRBD1. CDR3 size: 13 residues. Germline V gene data show CDR1 as GTSNPN and CDR2 as SVGIG (reference sequence). The V and J ends lost 3 bases and 2 bases, in that order; junction bases with no gene match: 4.

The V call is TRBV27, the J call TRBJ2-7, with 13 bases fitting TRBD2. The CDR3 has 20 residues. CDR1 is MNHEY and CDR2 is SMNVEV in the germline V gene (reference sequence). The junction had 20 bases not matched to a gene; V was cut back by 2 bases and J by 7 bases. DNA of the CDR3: TGTGCCAGCAGTTTACAACCGGGACTAGCGGGAACACAGGCGCTACGAGAGCAGTACTTC. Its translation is CASSLQPGLAGTQALREQYF.

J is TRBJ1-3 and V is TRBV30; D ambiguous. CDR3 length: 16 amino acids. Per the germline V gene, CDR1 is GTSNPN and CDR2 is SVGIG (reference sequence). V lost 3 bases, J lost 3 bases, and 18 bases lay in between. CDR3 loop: CAWRERGSAVGNTIYF. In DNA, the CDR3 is TGTGCCTGGAGGGAACGTGGGTCGGCGGTTGGAAACACCATATATTTT.

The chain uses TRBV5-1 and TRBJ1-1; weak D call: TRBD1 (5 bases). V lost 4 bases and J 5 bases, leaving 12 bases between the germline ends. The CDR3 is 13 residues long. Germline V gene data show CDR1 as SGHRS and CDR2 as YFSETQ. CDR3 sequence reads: CASSTQGETEAFF. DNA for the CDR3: TGCGCCAGCAGCACCCAGGGTGAGACTGAAGCTTTCTTT.

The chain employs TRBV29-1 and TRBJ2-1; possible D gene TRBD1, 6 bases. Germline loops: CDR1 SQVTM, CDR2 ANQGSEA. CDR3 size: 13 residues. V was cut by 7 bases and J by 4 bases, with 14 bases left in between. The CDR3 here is CSAEGDPYNEQFF. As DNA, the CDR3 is TGCAGCGCCGAGGGGGACCCATACAATGAGCAGTTCTTC.

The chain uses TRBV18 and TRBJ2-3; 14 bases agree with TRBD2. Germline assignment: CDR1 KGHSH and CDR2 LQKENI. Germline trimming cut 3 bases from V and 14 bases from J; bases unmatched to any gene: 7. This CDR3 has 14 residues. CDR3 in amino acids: CASSPGLAGARGYF. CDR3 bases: TGTGCCAGCTCACCGGGACTAGCGGGAGCTCGGGGGTATTTT. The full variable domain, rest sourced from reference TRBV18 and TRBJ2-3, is NAGVMQNPRHLVRRRGQEARLRCSPMKGHSHVYWYRQLPEEGLKFMVYLQKENIIDESGMPKERFSAEFPKEGPSILRIQQVVRGDSAAYFCASSPGLAGARGYFGPGTRLTVL.

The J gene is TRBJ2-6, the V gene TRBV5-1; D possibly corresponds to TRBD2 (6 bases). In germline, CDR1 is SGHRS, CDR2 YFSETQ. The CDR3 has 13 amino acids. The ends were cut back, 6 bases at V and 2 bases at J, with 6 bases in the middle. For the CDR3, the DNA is TGCGCCAGCACGGGAGCTGGGGCCAACGTCCTGACTTTC. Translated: CASTGAGANVLTF.

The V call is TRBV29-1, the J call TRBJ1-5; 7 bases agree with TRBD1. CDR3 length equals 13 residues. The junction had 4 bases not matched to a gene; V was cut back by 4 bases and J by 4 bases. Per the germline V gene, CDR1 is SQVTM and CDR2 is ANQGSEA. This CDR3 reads CSVGAGGNQPQHF. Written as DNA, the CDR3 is TGCAGCGTTGGGGCAGGGGGAAATCAGCCCCAGCATTTT.